This TCR beta chain is from a study of OX40 agonist ivuxolimab in advanced cancers. This clone occurred once. Repertoires were generated with immunoSEQ multiplex PCR, while TCRdb's copy carries only in-frame clones and drops some. The table shows under 45,000 clones, with around four fifths occurring only once. CDR1 and CDR2 (germline): MGHRA, YSYEKL. The CDR3 has 17 residues. With V trimmed by 2 bases and J by 1 base, 9 bases remained unmatched. The receptor was isolated from an adult with an advanced solid tumor such as melanoma, head and neck, liver or kidney cancer. This specimen was CD4+ or CD8+ T cells sorted from blood, taken in a trial of the OX40 agonist ivuxolimab. The V and J genes are TRBV4-1 and TRBJ2-3; 7 bases align to TRBD1. CDR3 sequence (DNA): TGCGCCAGCAGCCAAACCACAGGGGAACTAGGCACAGATACGCAGTATTTT. Translated, it gives CASSQTTGELGTDTQYF.